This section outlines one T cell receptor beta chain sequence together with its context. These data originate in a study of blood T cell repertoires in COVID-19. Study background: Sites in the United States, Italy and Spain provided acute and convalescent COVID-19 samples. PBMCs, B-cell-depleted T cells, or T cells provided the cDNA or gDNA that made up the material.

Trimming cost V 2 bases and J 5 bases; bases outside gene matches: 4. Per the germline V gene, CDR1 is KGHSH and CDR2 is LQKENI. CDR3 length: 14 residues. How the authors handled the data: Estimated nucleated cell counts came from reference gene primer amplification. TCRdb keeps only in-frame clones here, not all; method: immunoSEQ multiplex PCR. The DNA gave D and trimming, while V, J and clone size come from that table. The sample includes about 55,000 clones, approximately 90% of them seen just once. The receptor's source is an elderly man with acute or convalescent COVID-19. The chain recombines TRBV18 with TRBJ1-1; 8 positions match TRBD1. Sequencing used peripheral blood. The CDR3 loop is CASSPAQGATEAFF. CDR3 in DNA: TGTGCCAGCTCACCAGCGCAGGGGGCGACTGAAGCTTTCTTT.